This T cell receptor (beta chain) comes out of a study of blood T cell repertoires in COVID-19 (dated by TCRdb to about 2020). The study in broad terms: Collaborator samples came from the United States, Italy and Spain and covered acute and convalescent phases of COVID-19. Deeply sampled blood TCRbeta repertoires from subjects exposed to, actively infected with, or recovered from COVID-19 were included in the dataset. Samples came from the ongoing ImmuneRACE study (first 160 participants) plus 1,254 subjects from 6 global collaborators. Where available, HLA class I and class II types were taken from metadata supplied by the sample provider and were not determined by assay-based typing. A de-identified subject ID, COVID-19 status, age in years and sex were almost always included in the sample metadata. The material from the prospective study consisted of cDNA or gDNA derived from T cells, B-cell-depleted T cells, or PBMCs. A freely available public database, intended as a resource for researchers studying the immune response to SARS-CoV-2, is where the repertoires were released.

About this clone itself: Its antigen is not yet known. Per-base quality was not reported, and no clone a single base away is much larger than it.

The CDR3 goes from the cysteine to the phenylalanine over 17 residues. The CDR3 DNA has 51 bases and is translated from base 1. The immunoSEQ Assay, a bias-controlled multiplex PCR, was used to amplify TCRbeta CDR3 regions from genomic DNA. The authors' pipeline ran thus. Nucleated cell counts per sample were estimated from amplification of reference gene primers within the assay. To quantify the absolute abundance of each unique TCRbeta CDR3 rearrangement, sequence reads were collapsed and filtered. For each sample, productive Simpson clonality was calculated as the square root of Simpson's diversity index over productive rearrangements. TCRdb holds this immuneACCESS table with in-frame rearrangements only. Some clones are missing; in checked studies, unresolved V genes explain under half, and the rest has no known cause. V, J and clone size reflect that table, while D and trimming were determined from the DNA. For this sample the table gives about 220,000 clones, of which 82% were detected only once. The ten largest clones represent under 3.5% of the sample.

On the study overall, not on this receptor specifically: The quantity of clinical and demographic metadata differed by source and by participant and was supplied without curation.

Enrolling through a virtual design, the prospective study's participants ranged in age from about 18 to 89 years and lived across approximately 25 United States geographic areas. Cohort assignment in the prospective study relied on participant-reported clinical history from a screening survey and a study questionnaire. Recovered participants in ImmuneRACE Cohort 3 were defined as having two consecutive negative NP/OP PCR tests, clearance from a healthcare professional, or resolution of symptoms. Each participant in the prospective study had whole blood, serum and a nasopharyngeal or oropharyngeal swab collected by mobile phlebotomists. Participants in the prospective study had the option to provide additional blood draws and questionnaires over a roughly two-month period. Blood samples from the prospective study were shipped frozen or at room temperature prior to DNA extraction.

The TCR sequence derives from a woman in her sixties who had recovered from COVID-19. The chain employs TRBV1 and TRBJ2-7; the table's D call of TRBD2 was not tested on the DNA. TRBV1 is a pseudogene locus. Sample: PBMCs or T cells enriched from blood (not recorded which). Here the CDR3 is given as CTSSLRTSGREKYEQYF. At the DNA level, the sequence is TGCACCAGCAGCCTTCGGACTAGCGGGAGGGAAAAGTACGAGCAGTACTTC.